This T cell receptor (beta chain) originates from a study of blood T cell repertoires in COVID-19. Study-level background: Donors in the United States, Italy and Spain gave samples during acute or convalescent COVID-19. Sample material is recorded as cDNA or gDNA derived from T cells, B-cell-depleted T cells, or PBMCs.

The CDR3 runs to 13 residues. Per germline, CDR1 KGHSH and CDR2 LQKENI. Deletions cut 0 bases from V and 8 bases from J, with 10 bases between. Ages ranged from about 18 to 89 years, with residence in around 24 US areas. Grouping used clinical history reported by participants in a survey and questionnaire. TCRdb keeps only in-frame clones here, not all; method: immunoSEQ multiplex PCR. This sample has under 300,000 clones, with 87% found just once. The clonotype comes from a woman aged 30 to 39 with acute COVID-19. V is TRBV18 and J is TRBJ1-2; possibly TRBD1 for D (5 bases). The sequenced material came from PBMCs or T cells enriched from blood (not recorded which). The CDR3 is CASSPPAGGGYTF. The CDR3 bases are TGTGCCAGCTCACCACCGGCCGGGGGGGGCTACACCTTC.